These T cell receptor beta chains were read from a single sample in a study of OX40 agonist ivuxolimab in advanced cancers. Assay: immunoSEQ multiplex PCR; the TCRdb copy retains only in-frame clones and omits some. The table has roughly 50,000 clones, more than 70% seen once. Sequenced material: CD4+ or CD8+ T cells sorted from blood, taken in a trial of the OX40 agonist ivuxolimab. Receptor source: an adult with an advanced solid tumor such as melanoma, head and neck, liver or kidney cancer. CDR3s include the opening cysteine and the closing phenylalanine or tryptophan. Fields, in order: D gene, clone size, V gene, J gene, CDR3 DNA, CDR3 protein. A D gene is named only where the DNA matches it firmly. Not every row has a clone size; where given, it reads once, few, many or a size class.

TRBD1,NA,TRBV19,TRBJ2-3,TGTGCCAGTTGGGATCTCGGGACAGGGGAAGGAAGTACGCAGTATTTT,CASWDLGTGEGSTQYF
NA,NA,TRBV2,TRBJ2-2,TGTGCCAGCAGGATACAGGGCACCGGGGAGCTGTTTTTT,CASRIQGTGELFF
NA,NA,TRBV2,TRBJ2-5,TGTGCCAGCAGTACGGTGGGAGAGACCCAGTACTTC,CASSTVGETQYF
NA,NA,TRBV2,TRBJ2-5,TGTGCCAGCAGGAAGGAGAGGTGGTCTCGCCGAAACTACCGAGGGCAAGAGACCCAGTACTTC,CASRKERWSRRNYRGQETQYF
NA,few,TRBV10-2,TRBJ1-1,TGCGCCAGCACCGAACGGAACACTGAAGCTTTCTTT,CASTERNTEAFF
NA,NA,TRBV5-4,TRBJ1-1,TGTGCCAGCAGCTTGGAACAAGGCAGCCTGAACACTGAAGCTTTCTTT,CASSLEQGSLNTEAFF
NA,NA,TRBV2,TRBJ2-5,TGTGCCAGCAGTGAAGAGAAGACCCAGTACTTC,CASSEEKTQYF
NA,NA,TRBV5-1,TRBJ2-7,TGCGCCAGCAGCTTGGGCTACGAGCAGTACTTC,CASSLGYEQYF
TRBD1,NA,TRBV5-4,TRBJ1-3,TGTGCCAGCAGCTTCGACAGGGGCCTAGGAAACACCATATATTTT,CASSFDRGLGNTIYF
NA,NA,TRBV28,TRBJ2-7,TGTGCCAGCAGTCAGCCCTGGGACGCAAGCTCCTACGAGCAGTACTTC,CASSQPWDASSYEQYF
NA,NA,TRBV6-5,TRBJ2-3,TGTGCCAGCAGTTACGGCAGGACTAGCACAGATACGCAGTATTTT,CASSYGRTSTDTQYF
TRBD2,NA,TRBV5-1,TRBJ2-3,TGCGCCAGCAGGCAGCGGGGGGACACAGATACGCAGTATTTT,CASRQRGDTDTQYF
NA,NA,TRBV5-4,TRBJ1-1,TGTGCCAGCAGCCGAGGGGGGGGGAACACTGAAGCTTTCTTT,CASSRGGGNTEAFF
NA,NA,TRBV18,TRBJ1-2,TGTGCCAGCTCACCCTTGGACACCGCGCGAGGGGATGGCTACACCTTC,CASSPLDTARGDGYTF
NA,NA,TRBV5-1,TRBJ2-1,TGCGCCAGCAGCTCGACAGTCCGATCCTACAATGAGCAGTTCTTC,CASSSTVRSYNEQFF
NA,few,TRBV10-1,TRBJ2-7,TGCGCCAGCAGTGAGACGGGGGCGCGAAACGAGCAGTACTTC,CASSETGARNEQYF
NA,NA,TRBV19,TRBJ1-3,TGTGCCAGTAGTAGCTTTAGCTCTGGAAACACCATATATTTT,CASSSFSSGNTIYF